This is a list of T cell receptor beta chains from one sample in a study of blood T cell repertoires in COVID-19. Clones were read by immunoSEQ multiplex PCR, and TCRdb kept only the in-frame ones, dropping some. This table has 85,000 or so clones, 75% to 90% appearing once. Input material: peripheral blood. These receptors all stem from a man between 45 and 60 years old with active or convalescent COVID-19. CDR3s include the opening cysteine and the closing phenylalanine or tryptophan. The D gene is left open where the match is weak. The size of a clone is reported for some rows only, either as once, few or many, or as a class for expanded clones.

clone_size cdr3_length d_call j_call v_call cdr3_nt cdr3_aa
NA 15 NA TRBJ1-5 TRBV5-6 TGTGCCAGCAGCCAAGGACAGAGTTTTAATCAGCCCCAGCATTTT CASSQGQSFNQPQHF
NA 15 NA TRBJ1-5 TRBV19 TGTGCCAGTAGTATAAACAGGGTCAGCAATCAGCCCCAGCATTTT CASSINRVSNQPQHF
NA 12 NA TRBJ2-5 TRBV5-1 TGCGCCAGCAGCTTGGCCGGAGAGACCCAGTACTTC CASSLAGETQYF
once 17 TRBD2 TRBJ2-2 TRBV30 TGTGCCTGGAGTGTAGGGGCGGGAGTAGGGAACACCGAGGAGCTGTTTTTT CAWSVGAGVGNTEELFF
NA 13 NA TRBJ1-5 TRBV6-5 TGTGCCAGCACAGCGGGGCCCAATCAGCCCCAGCATTTT CASTAGPNQPQHF
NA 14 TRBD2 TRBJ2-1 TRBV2 TGTGCCAGCAGTACTAGCGGGGGGTCCAATGAGCAGTTCTTC CASSTSGGSNEQFF
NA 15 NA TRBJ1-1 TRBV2 TGTGCCAGCAGGGGGAGGGTGGCAATTGGCACTGAAGCTTTCTTT CASRGRVAIGTEAFF
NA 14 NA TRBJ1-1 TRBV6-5 TGTGCCAGCAGTTACTACGGGGGTGGGACTGAAGCTTTCTTT CASSYYGGGTEAFF
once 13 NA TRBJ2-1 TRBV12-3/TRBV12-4 TGTGCCAGCAGTCAAGGACAGCTCGGTGAGCAGTTCTTC CASSQGQLGEQFF
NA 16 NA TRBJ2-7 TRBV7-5 TGTGTCAGAAGCTTAGGGGTGCAGGGGGCGAGGTACGAGCAGTACTTC CVRSLGVQGARYEQYF
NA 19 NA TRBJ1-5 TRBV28 TGTGCCAGCAGTTTATTGAGGGCTTGGGAATTTTATAGCAATCAGCCCCAGCATTTT CASSLLRAWEFYSNQPQHF
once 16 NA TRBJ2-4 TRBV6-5 TGTGCCAGCAGTTACTACTCAAAACAGGGTGTGGGCATTCAGTACTTC CASSYYSKQGVGIQYF
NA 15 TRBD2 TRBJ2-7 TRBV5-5 TGTGCCAGCACCGATGGACTAGCGGGAGAATACGAGCAGTACTTC CASTDGLAGEYEQYF
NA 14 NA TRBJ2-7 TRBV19 TGTGCCAGTAGTCATGGACACGACTCCTACGAGCAGTACTTC CASSHGHDSYEQYF
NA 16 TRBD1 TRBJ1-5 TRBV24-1 TGTGCCACCAGTGACTCGGGACAGAGGTACAATCAGCCCCAGCATTTT CATSDSGQRYNQPQHF
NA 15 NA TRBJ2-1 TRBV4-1 TGCGCCAGCAGCAAGGAGGCCCGGGGGGCGAATGAGCAGTTCTTC CASSKEARGANEQFF
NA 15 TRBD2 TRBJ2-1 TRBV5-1 TGCGCCAGCAGCCCTAGCGGGTCCACCTACAATGAGCAGTTCTTC CASSPSGSTYNEQFF
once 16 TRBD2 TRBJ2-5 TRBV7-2 TGTGCCACCGCGGGGGTAGCGGGAGAGCCTAGAGAGACCCAGTACTTC CATAGVAGEPRETQYF
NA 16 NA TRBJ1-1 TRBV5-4 TGTGCCAGCAGCCCCGCGTACAGGGCTACTTCGGGTGAAGCTTTCTTT CASSPAYRATSGEAFF
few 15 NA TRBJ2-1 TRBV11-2 TGTGCCAGCAGCTTAGATCAGGGGAACGGCAATGAGCAGTTCTTC CASSLDQGNGNEQFF
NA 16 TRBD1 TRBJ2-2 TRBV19 TGTGCCAGTAGTACAAGGACAGGGGGGTTCACCGGGGAGCTGTTTTTT CASSTRTGGFTGELFF
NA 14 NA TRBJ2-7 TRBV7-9 TGTGCCAGCAGCTTGAAGGGATCGGGGTACGAGCAGTACTTC CASSLKGSGYEQYF
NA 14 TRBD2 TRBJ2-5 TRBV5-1 TGCGCCAGCAGCTTGCCTAGCGGGCAAGAGACCCAGTACTTC CASSLPSGQETQYF